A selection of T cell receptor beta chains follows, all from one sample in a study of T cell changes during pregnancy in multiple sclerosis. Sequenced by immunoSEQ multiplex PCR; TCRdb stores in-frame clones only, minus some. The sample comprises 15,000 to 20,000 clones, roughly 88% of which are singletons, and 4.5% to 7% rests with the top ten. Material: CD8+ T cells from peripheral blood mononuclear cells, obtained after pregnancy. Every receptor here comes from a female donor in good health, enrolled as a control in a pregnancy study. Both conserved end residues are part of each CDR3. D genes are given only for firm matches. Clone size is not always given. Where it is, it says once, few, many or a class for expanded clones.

CDR3 protein: CASGEGQGIGGELFF; CDR3 DNA: TGTGCTAGTGGTGAAGGACAGGGGATAGGAGGGGAGCTGTTTTTT; J gene: TRBJ2-2; V gene: TRBV12-5; clone size: .; D gene: TRBD1
CDR3 protein: CASSGYGETQYF; CDR3 DNA: TGTGCCAGCAGCGGTTACGGAGAGACCCAGTACTTC; J gene: TRBJ2-5; V gene: TRBV6-1; clone size: once; D gene: .
CDR3 protein: CASSSTLYEQYF; CDR3 DNA: TGTGCCAGCAGTTCGACTTTATACGAGCAGTACTTC; J gene: TRBJ2-7; V gene: TRBV2; clone size: .; D gene: .
CDR3 protein: CASDSGGIHTQYF; CDR3 DNA: TGTGCCAGCGATAGCGGGGGGATCCATACGCAGTATTTT; J gene: TRBJ2-3; V gene: TRBV9; clone size: .; D gene: TRBD2
CDR3 protein: CASSDGNYGYTF; CDR3 DNA: TGTGCCAGCAGTGACGGGAACTATGGCTACACCTTC; J gene: TRBJ1-2; V gene: TRBV6-1; clone size: few; D gene: .
CDR3 protein: CASSFRLDSVEQYF; CDR3 DNA: TGTGCCAGCAGCTTCAGACTGGATTCGGTTGAGCAGTACTTC; J gene: TRBJ2-7; V gene: TRBV7-3; clone size: .; D gene: .
CDR3 protein: CSVGGQGDQPQHF; CDR3 DNA: TGCAGCGTTGGTGGGCAGGGGGATCAGCCCCAGCATTTT; J gene: TRBJ1-5; V gene: TRBV29-1; clone size: .; D gene: TRBD1
CDR3 protein: CASSRDRGNQPQHF; CDR3 DNA: TGTGCCAGTAGTCGGGACAGGGGAAATCAGCCCCAGCATTTT; J gene: TRBJ1-5; V gene: TRBV19; clone size: .; D gene: TRBD1
CDR3 protein: CATSREAYQPQHF; CDR3 DNA: TGTGCCACCAGCAGAGAGGCTTATCAGCCCCAGCATTTT; J gene: TRBJ1-5; V gene: TRBV15; clone size: .; D gene: .
CDR3 protein: CASSNAGASGNEQFF; CDR3 DNA: TGTGCCAGCAGCAACGCGGGGGCTAGCGGGAATGAGCAGTTCTTC; J gene: TRBJ2-1; V gene: TRBV11-2; clone size: .; D gene: TRBD2
CDR3 protein: CASSQDGTSEYNEQFF; CDR3 DNA: TGCGCCAGCAGCCAAGATGGCACTAGCGAGTACAATGAGCAGTTCTTC; J gene: TRBJ2-1; V gene: TRBV4-3; clone size: .; D gene: TRBD2
CDR3 protein: CASSLAGRGGPNTGELFF; CDR3 DNA: TGTGCCAGCAGCTTGGCCGGACGCGGGGGCCCGAACACCGGGGAGCTGTTTTTT; J gene: TRBJ2-2; V gene: TRBV5-6; clone size: .; D gene: .
CDR3 protein: CASGGQTNEKLFF; CDR3 DNA: TGTGCCAGCGGGGGACAGACTAATGAAAAACTGTTTTTT; J gene: TRBJ1-4; V gene: TRBV9; clone size: .; D gene: TRBD1
CDR3 protein: CASRGGTGDLETQYF; CDR3 DNA: TGTGCCAGCAGGGGGGGGACAGGGGACTTGGAGACCCAGTACTTC; J gene: TRBJ2-5; V gene: TRBV27; clone size: once; D gene: TRBD1
CDR3 protein: CAISESGDRTHEQYF; CDR3 DNA: TGTGCCATCAGTGAGTCCGGAGACAGGACCCACGAGCAGTACTTC; J gene: TRBJ2-7; V gene: TRBV10-3; clone size: .; D gene: .
CDR3 protein: CASSTTGNSPLHF; CDR3 DNA: TGTGCCAGCAGTACCACAGGGAATTCACCCCTCCACTTT; J gene: TRBJ1-6; V gene: TRBV6-1; clone size: .; D gene: .
CDR3 protein: CASSRTRLAGAQETQYF; CDR3 DNA: TGTGCCAGCAGCCGAACTCGACTAGCGGGGGCCCAAGAGACCCAGTACTTC; J gene: TRBJ2-5; V gene: TRBV4-2; clone size: .; D gene: TRBD2
CDR3 protein: CASSGESNQPQHF; CDR3 DNA: TGTGCCAGCAGTGGTGAGAGCAATCAGCCCCAGCATTTT; J gene: TRBJ1-5; V gene: TRBV6-4; clone size: .; D gene: .
CDR3 protein: CASMTLDRGYEQYF; CDR3 DNA: TGTGCCAGCATGACTTTGGACAGGGGCTACGAGCAGTACTTC; J gene: TRBJ2-7; V gene: TRBV6-5; clone size: .; D gene: TRBD1
CDR3 protein: CASSEEEGGGEDYTF; CDR3 DNA: TGTGCCAGCAGTGAAGAAGAGGGCGGGGGAGAGGACTACACCTTC; J gene: TRBJ1-2; V gene: TRBV6-1; clone size: few; D gene: .
CDR3 protein: CASSLQGNTEAFF; CDR3 DNA: TGTGCCAGCAGCCTTCAGGGGAACACTGAAGCTTTCTTT; J gene: TRBJ1-1; V gene: TRBV7-2; clone size: .; D gene: .
CDR3 protein: CATSGTSSNTGELFF; CDR3 DNA: TGTGCCACCTCGGGGACTAGCTCGAACACCGGGGAGCTGTTTTTT; J gene: TRBJ2-2; V gene: TRBV27; clone size: .; D gene: TRBD2
CDR3 protein: CASAPSTGREEQYF; CDR3 DNA: TGTGCTAGTGCCCCATCGACAGGGCGGGAAGAGCAGTACTTC; J gene: TRBJ2-7; V gene: TRBV12-5; clone size: .; D gene: .
CDR3 protein: CASSFGGPNTEAFF; CDR3 DNA: TGTGCCAGCAGTTTCGGGGGTCCCAACACTGAAGCTTTCTTT; J gene: TRBJ1-1; V gene: TRBV27; clone size: .; D gene: .
CDR3 protein: CASSLGFLSGYAAKNIQYF; CDR3 DNA: TGTGCCAGCAGTTTAGGGTTTTTGTCAGGGTATGCGGCCAAAAACATTCAGTACTTC; J gene: TRBJ2-4; V gene: TRBV28; clone size: .; D gene: .
CDR3 protein: CASSLTSGGRYNEQFF; CDR3 DNA: TGTGCCAGCAGCTTAACATCAGGGGGACGCTACAATGAGCAGTTCTTC; J gene: TRBJ2-1; V gene: TRBV7-6; clone size: .; D gene: TRBD1
CDR3 protein: CASSATGGYPNYGYTF; CDR3 DNA: TGTGCCAGCAGCGCGACAGGGGGCTATCCTAACTATGGCTACACCTTC; J gene: TRBJ1-2; V gene: TRBV9; clone size: .; D gene: TRBD1
CDR3 protein: CASSHLQGNTEAFF; CDR3 DNA: TGTGCCAGCAGCCACCTACAGGGGAACACTGAAGCTTTCTTT; J gene: TRBJ1-1; V gene: TRBV5-8; clone size: .; D gene: .
CDR3 protein: CASSSLAGREDGYTF; CDR3 DNA: TGTGCCAGCAGCTCATTAGCGGGGCGCGAGGATGGCTACACCTTC; J gene: TRBJ1-2; V gene: TRBV7-6; clone size: once; D gene: .
CDR3 protein: CASSEGQIYYEQYF; CDR3 DNA: TGTGCCAGCAGTGAAGGACAGATCTACTACGAGCAGTACTTC; J gene: TRBJ2-7; V gene: TRBV11-1; clone size: .; D gene: .
CDR3 protein: CASSAWGVPSYEQYF; CDR3 DNA: TGTGCCAGCAGCGCATGGGGGGTCCCCTCCTACGAGCAGTACTTC; J gene: TRBJ2-7; V gene: TRBV9; clone size: .; D gene: .
CDR3 protein: CASTRSRGFYGYTF; CDR3 DNA: TGCGCCAGCACCCGTAGCAGGGGGTTCTATGGCTACACCTTC; J gene: TRBJ1-2; V gene: TRBV4-3; clone size: once; D gene: TRBD1
CDR3 protein: CASSLSLNTEAFF; CDR3 DNA: TGCGCCAGCAGCTTAAGCCTGAACACTGAAGCTTTCTTT; J gene: TRBJ1-1; V gene: TRBV5-1; clone size: medium-sized; D gene: .
CDR3 protein: CASSFGQGFWTEAFF; CDR3 DNA: TGTGCCAGCAGCTTCGGACAGGGTTTTTGGACTGAAGCTTTCTTT; J gene: TRBJ1-1; V gene: TRBV7-2; clone size: .; D gene: TRBD1
CDR3 protein: CASRGGVGNYGYTF; CDR3 DNA: TGTGCCAGTAGAGGGGGGGTGGGGAACTATGGCTACACCTTC; J gene: TRBJ1-2; V gene: TRBV9; clone size: .; D gene: .
CDR3 protein: CASSSATKYNYGYTF; CDR3 DNA: TGTGCCAGCAGCAGCGCCACAAAGTACAACTATGGCTACACCTTC; J gene: TRBJ1-2; V gene: TRBV13; clone size: .; D gene: .
CDR3 protein: CASSLNWGPTNYGYTF; CDR3 DNA: TGTGCCAGCAGTTTAAACTGGGGGCCAACGAACTATGGCTACACCTTC; J gene: TRBJ1-2; V gene: TRBV27; clone size: .; D gene: .
CDR3 protein: CASSEEEEGATEAFF; CDR3 DNA: TGTGCCAGCAGTGAAGAGGAAGAGGGGGCGACTGAAGCTTTCTTT; J gene: TRBJ1-1; V gene: TRBV6-1; clone size: .; D gene: TRBD1
CDR3 protein: CASSSPGTHANYGYTF; CDR3 DNA: TGTGCCAGCAGCTCGCCCGGGACACACGCTAACTATGGCTACACCTTC; J gene: TRBJ1-2; V gene: TRBV7-8; clone size: .; D gene: .
CDR3 protein: CASSSSSAFSYNEQFF; CDR3 DNA: TGTGCCAGCAGCTCCTCTAGCGCTTTCTCCTACAATGAGCAGTTCTTC; J gene: TRBJ2-1; V gene: TRBV7-6; clone size: .; D gene: .
CDR3 protein: CASSPRTGWEQYF; CDR3 DNA: TGTGCCAGCAGCCCGAGGACAGGGTGGGAGCAGTACTTC; J gene: TRBJ2-7; V gene: TRBV7-9; clone size: .; D gene: TRBD1
CDR3 protein: CASSQDLEGVYNYGYTF; CDR3 DNA: TGCGCCAGCAGCCAAGATCTGGAAGGGGTTTATAACTATGGCTACACCTTC; J gene: TRBJ1-2; V gene: TRBV4-3; clone size: .; D gene: .
CDR3 protein: CASRPTSGGAYTQYF; CDR3 DNA: TGTGCCAGTCGTCCGACTAGCGGGGGGGCCTATACGCAGTATTTT; J gene: TRBJ2-3; V gene: TRBV19; clone size: .; D gene: TRBD2
CDR3 protein: CASSLDSAYEQYF; CDR3 DNA: TGTGCCAGCAGTTTGGACAGTGCCTACGAGCAGTACTTC; J gene: TRBJ2-7; V gene: TRBV27; clone size: once; D gene: .
CDR3 protein: CASSVVDGYEQYF; CDR3 DNA: TGTGCCAGCAGCGTAGTTGACGGGTACGAGCAGTACTTC; J gene: TRBJ2-7; V gene: TRBV9; clone size: .; D gene: .
CDR3 protein: CASSLGGQPQHF; CDR3 DNA: TGTGCCAGCAGTTTGGGGGGTCAGCCCCAGCATTTT; J gene: TRBJ1-5; V gene: TRBV27; clone size: once; D gene: .
CDR3 protein: CASSPYQDRGKDGYTF; CDR3 DNA: TGTGCCAGCAGCCCGTACCAGGACAGGGGTAAAGATGGCTACACCTTC; J gene: TRBJ1-2; V gene: TRBV7-8; clone size: .; D gene: TRBD1
CDR3 protein: CASSQGPGGGHNEQFF; CDR3 DNA: TGCGCCAGCAGCCAAGGTCCGGGCGGGGGCCACAATGAGCAGTTCTTC; J gene: TRBJ2-1; V gene: TRBV5-1; clone size: once; D gene: .
CDR3 protein: CASSPEGLAGYTDTQYF; CDR3 DNA: TGTGCCAGCAGCCCTGAGGGACTAGCGGGGTACACAGATACGCAGTATTTT; J gene: TRBJ2-3; V gene: TRBV13; clone size: .; D gene: TRBD2
CDR3 protein: CASSQEGPGGSNQPQHF; CDR3 DNA: TGTGCCAGCAGCCAAGAGGGCCCGGGAGGGAGCAATCAGCCCCAGCATTTT; J gene: TRBJ1-5; V gene: TRBV4-2; clone size: .; D gene: .
CDR3 protein: CASSDSTSGETDTQYF; CDR3 DNA: TGTGCCAGCAGTGACTCGACTAGCGGGGAGACAGATACGCAGTATTTT; J gene: TRBJ2-3; V gene: TRBV6-4; clone size: .; D gene: TRBD2